Listed below are T cell receptor beta chains from one sample, sequenced in a study of T-cell memory formation after mild COVID-19. TCRdb analysed the 5' RACE reads with MiXCR anew, one entry per CDR3 protein. The data show approximately 190,000 distinct CDR3 sequences, about a sixth seen once. Material for sequencing was PBMCs or a T cell subset sorted from them (not recorded which). The receptors were gathered from an adult woman who had mild COVID-19 (a few samples of this study predate the infection). Cell type and time point are not known. The CDR3 runs from the conserved cysteine through the conserved F or W.

CDR3: CASSLSVQPQHF
J: TRBJ1-5
V: TRBV12-3/TRBV12-4

CDR3: CASSLAEVSGNTIYF
J: TRBJ1-3
V: TRBV5-1

CDR3: CASSYDYEQYF
J: TRBJ2-7
V: TRBV6-6

CDR3: CASSQDGTRGQETQYF
J: TRBJ2-5
V: TRBV4-1

CDR3: CASSEATGGKNIQYF
J: TRBJ2-4
V: TRBV6-1

CDR3: CASSNGQVGQPQHF
J: TRBJ1-5
V: TRBV18

CDR3: CASRGQGRLNTEAFF
J: TRBJ1-1
V: TRBV12-3/TRBV12-4

CDR3: CASSLDRGTSYEQYF
J: TRBJ2-7
V: TRBV11-2

CDR3: CASSPRPGSSYNEQFF
J: TRBJ2-1
V: TRBV7-6

CDR3: CASSLSGLDTQYF
J: TRBJ2-3
V: TRBV7-2

CDR3: CASSTRLNQETQYF
J: TRBJ2-5
V: TRBV7-2

CDR3: CASRALGAGYGYTF
J: TRBJ1-2
V: TRBV28

CDR3: CASSPPIASSYNEQFF
J: TRBJ2-1
V: TRBV6-5

CDR3: CSARALADGSGQFF
J: TRBJ2-1
V: TRBV20-1

CDR3: CSARGNPYNEQFF
J: TRBJ2-1
V: TRBV20-1

CDR3: CASSYKIGVYEQYF
J: TRBJ2-7
V: TRBV6-1

CDR3: CASSLEVTTGTGELFF
J: TRBJ2-2
V: TRBV5-1

CDR3: CSARDLGLSYEQYF
J: TRBJ2-7
V: TRBV20-1

CDR3: CASSVEQANTEAFF
J: TRBJ1-1
V: TRBV9

CDR3: CSASLATSTDTQYF
J: TRBJ2-3
V: TRBV20-1

CDR3: CASSPTSGGVYNEQFF
J: TRBJ2-1
V: TRBV3-1

CDR3: CASSVVPGIYEQYF
J: TRBJ2-7
V: TRBV9

CDR3: CATSDVASGGLDTQYF
J: TRBJ2-3
V: TRBV24-1

CDR3: CASSPPALNTEAFF
J: TRBJ1-1
V: TRBV25-1

CDR3: CASSQRDSLAGYTF
J: TRBJ1-2
V: TRBV4-3

CDR3: CASSQASGGANEQFF
J: TRBJ2-1
V: TRBV4-2

CDR3: CAISLGETQYF
J: TRBJ2-5
V: TRBV10-3